This T cell receptor beta chain was obtained from a study of T cells after yellow fever vaccination. General observations from the study: Peaking faster, on day 5 versus 15, the secondary response was nonetheless weaker. Clonotypes appearing in both CD4 and CD8 compartments existed, and their share was small. Abundant bulk-population clonotypes could contaminate the FACS-sorted repertoires.

TCR cDNA was made by 5'RACE template switching, adding a universal primer site and UMIs. One entry per CDR3 protein, called by TCRdb with MiXCR from the 5' RACE reads. The data hold approximately 150,000 distinct CDR3 sequences, with roughly 8% observed a single time. CDR1 is LGHDT and CDR2 is YNNKEL in the germline V gene (reference sequence). This CDR3 region has 13 residues. V was cut by 7 bases and J by 3 bases, with 13 bases left in between. This clonotype showed up many times. What it recognizes is unknown. The clonotype comes from a man aged 30-40 years who received the YFV17D yellow fever vaccine. This rearrangement joins TRBV3-1 to TRBJ2-7, with D possibly being TRBD1 (6 bases). The sequences come from CD4+ T cells sorted from PBMCs, collected 5 days after the yellow fever booster vaccination. For the CDR3, the DNA is TGTGCCAGCAAGTTACAGGGTGGCTACGAGCAGTACTTC. Amino acids: CASKLQGGYEQYF.